This passage covers 18 T cell receptor beta chains from one sample sequenced in a study of beta chain features in type 1 diabetes. Every isolated RNA sample was fully reverse transcribed, so sequencing captured expressed TCRB transcripts. Repertoires were generated with immunoSEQ multiplex PCR, while TCRdb's copy carries only in-frame clones and drops some. The table shows fewer than 45,000 clones, with about two thirds occurring only once. The sequenced sample consisted of Tregs from blood. These receptors came from a woman aged 30 to 39 in good health.

The chain employs TRBV4-3 and TRBJ2-2; D remains unclear. The V gene's germline CDR1 is LGHNA and CDR2 YSLEER. The germline V and J ends were trimmed by 8 bases and 6 bases, with 13 bases remaining between them. CDR3 length equals 13 residues. CDR3 sequence (DNA): TGCGCCAGCCGGCATGTGCAGGCCGGGGAGCTGTTTTTT. It yields the protein CASRHVQAGELFF.

V usage is TRBV5-1 and J usage is TRBJ2-3; 8 positions agree with TRBD1. There are 17 residues in the CDR3. Germline CDR1 and CDR2: SGHRS and YFSETQ. Trimming at V came to 0 bases and at J to 4 bases, leaving 10 bases not matched to a gene. Here the CDR3 reads CASSLVRQGAGADTQYF. CDR3 nucleotides: TGCGCCAGCAGCTTGGTTCGGCAGGGGGCCGGCGCAGATACGCAGTATTTT.

This chain links TRBV7-2 with TRBJ2-7; TRBD1 agrees at 9 bases. Germline CDR1 is SGHTA and CDR2 is FQGNSA. Unmatched junction bases numbered 7, after V lost 4 bases and J lost 3 bases. The length of the CDR3 is 15 residues. CDR3 coding DNA: TGTGCCAGCAGCTCTGGGACAGGGATCGGCTACGAGCAGTACTTC. Translated: CASSSGTGIGYEQYF.

The rearrangement uses TRBV30 and TRBJ1-4; no clear D gene. Germline CDR1 and CDR2: GTSNPN and SVGIG (reference sequence). V dropped 3 bases and J dropped 0 bases, with 8 bases sitting between them. The CDR3 is made up of 14 amino acids. The CDR3 DNA reads as TGTGCCTGGAGCATGCAGACAACTAATGAAAAACTGTTTTTT. Residues: CAWSMQTTNEKLFF.

This rearrangement joins TRBV7-9 to TRBJ2-1; the match to TRBD2 covers 10 bases. Looked up from germline, CDR1 is SEHNR and CDR2 is FQNEAQ (reference sequence). The CDR3 has 16 amino acids. V shed 3 bases, J shed 8 bases, and the junction held 10 bases outside the gene matches. This CDR3 is CASSLGRASGSDEQFF. DNA of the CDR3: TGTGCCAGCAGCTTGGGACGGGCTAGCGGGAGCGATGAGCAGTTCTTC. The whole variable domain, remainder taken from reference TRBV7-9 and TRBJ2-1, is DTGVSQNPRHKITKRGQNVTFRCDPISEHNRLYWYRQTLGQGPEFLTYFQNEAQLEKSRLLSDRFSAERPKGSFSTLEIQRTEQGDSAMYLCASSLGRASGSDEQFFGPGTRLTVL.

A single count supports this clone. This chain uses TRBV11-3 with TRBJ2-1; D unclear. This CDR3 comprises 12 residues. Trimming removed 4 bases from V and 10 bases from J, with 11 bases in between. Germline CDR1 reads SGHNT; CDR2 reads YENEEA. The CDR3 loop is CASSSGRFEQFF. For the CDR3, the DNA is TGTGCCAGCAGCTCAGGCCGATTCGAGCAGTTCTTC.

In this sample, this clone turned up once. The chain combines TRBV4-1 with TRBJ2-3; TRBD2 agrees at 13 bases. In germline, CDR1 is MGHRA, CDR2 YSYEKL. Germline trimming cut 4 bases from V and 7 bases from J; bases unmatched to any gene: 5. The CDR3 is 15 amino acids. DNA for the CDR3: TGCGCCAGCAGCCCAGGACTAGCGGGAGTGAATACGCAGTATTTT. Its translation: CASSPGLAGVNTQYF.

The chain couples TRBV7-9 to TRBJ1-5; no clear D. Germline V gene sequence: CDR1 SEHNR, CDR2 FQNEAQ (reference sequence). The V end was cut by 2 bases, the J end by 3 bases, with 11 bases between. The CDR3 is 15 amino acids. DNA of the CDR3: TGTGCCAGCAGCTTAACGGCGGATTTCAATCAGCCCCAGCATTTT. It specifies CASSLTADFNQPQHF.

J is TRBJ2-7 and V is TRBV18; tentatively, D is TRBD2 (5 bases). The assigned J gene may be wrong: the sequence end matches TRBJ2-1 better. CDR3 length: 15 residues. Germline CDR1 and CDR2: KGHSH and LQKENI. CDR3 residues: CASSPLGSSYNEQFF. CDR3 coding DNA: TGTGCCAGCTCACCCTTAGGGAGCTCCTACAATGAGCAGTTCTTC.

In its sample, this clone was seen once. The rearrangement links TRBV9 to TRBJ2-1; a possible D gene is TRBD1 (6 bases). The CDR3 is made up of 15 amino acids. V shed 2 bases and J shed 9 bases, with 18 bases lying between them. CDR1 and CDR2 (germline): SGDLS, YYNGEE. DNA for the CDR3: TGTGCCAGCAGCGTTGGGGGCCTCGGATTGTCTGAGCAGTTCTTC. Its protein product is CASSVGGLGLSEQFF.

The chain is built from TRBV6-5 and TRBJ1-4; no clear D gene. This CDR3 region has 13 residues. V shed 4 bases and J shed 8 bases, with 11 bases lying between them. Germline lookup yields CDR1 MNHEY and CDR2 SVGAGI. The DNA for the CDR3 is TGTGCCAGCAGTTCTCACGTCCGGGAAAAACTGTTTTTT. This encodes CASSSHVREKLFF.

This chain joins TRBV15 and TRBJ2-4; 7 bases map to TRBD2. J gave up 3 bases and V 1 base, and 6 bases lay outside the gene matches. The CDR3 has 16 residues. Germline CDR1 is LNHNV and CDR2 is YYDKDF (reference sequence). CDR3 in amino acids: CATSRGGSEGKNIQYF. Here the CDR3 DNA reads TGTGCCACCAGCAGAGGCGGGAGTGAAGGCAAAAACATTCAGTACTTC. The whole variable domain, remainder taken from reference TRBV15 and TRBJ2-4, is DAMVIQNPRYQVTQFGKPVTLSCSQTLNHNVMYWYQQKSSQAPKLLFHYYDKDFNNEADTPDNFQSRRPNTSFCFLDIRSPGLGDTAMYLCATSRGGSEGKNIQYFGAGTRLSVL.

The rearrangement joins TRBV5-1 to TRBJ2-3, with D possibly being TRBD2 (6 bases). Germline V gene data show CDR1 as SGHRS and CDR2 as YFSETQ. Trimming took off 0 bases at V and 6 bases at J, with 8 bases between the two ends. The CDR3 loop spans 13 amino acids. The chain's CDR3 is CASSLAGVDTQYF. CDR3 DNA: TGCGCCAGCAGCTTGGCGGGGGTCGATACGCAGTATTTT. Full variable domain (outside the CDR3, taken from reference TRBV5-1 and TRBJ2-3): KAGVTQTPRYLIKTRGQQVTLSCSPISGHRSVSWYQQTPGQGLQFLFEYFSETQRNKGNFPGRFSGRQFSNSRSEMNVSTLELGDSALYLCASSLAGVDTQYFGPGTRLTVL.

This chain connects TRBV5-4 to TRBJ2-2; maybe TRBD1 (6 bases). V gave up 6 bases and J gave up 6 bases, with 15 bases separating them. CDR1 and CDR2 (germline): SGHNT, YYREEE (reference sequence). The CDR3 is 14 residues long. Here the CDR3 reads CASNFAWGPGELFF. CDR3 DNA: TGTGCCAGCAACTTCGCCTGGGGGCCCGGGGAGCTGTTTTTT.

This chain links TRBV25-1 with TRBJ1-2; D perhaps matches TRBD1 (6 bases). CDR1 is MGHDK, CDR2 SYGVNS, per germline. Deletions cut 5 bases from V and 3 bases from J, with 13 bases between. This CDR3 is 14 amino acids long. CDR3 in amino acids: CASSSRGAYYGYTF. DNA for the CDR3: TGTGCCAGCAGTTCTCGGGGGGCCTACTATGGCTACACCTTC.

This clone showed up just a few times. This chain connects TRBV28 to TRBJ2-3; 11 nucleotides agree with TRBD1. This CDR3 is 17 amino acids long. V was clipped by 7 bases and J by 5 bases; unmatched bases: 14. CDR1 MDHEN and CDR2 SYDVKM come from the germline V gene. CDR3 sequence (DNA): TGTGCCAGCACCCCTTTGACGGGACAGGGGGTAGGAGATACGCAGTATTTT. Its translation: CASTPLTGQGVGDTQYF.

This clone was observed a few times. CDR3: CASSFRQANYGYTF. DNA for the CDR3: TGCGCCAGCAGTTTTAGACAGGCCAACTATGGCTACACCTTC. The chain joins TRBV4-3 to TRBJ1-2; possibly TRBD1 for D (6 bases). Per the germline V gene, CDR1 is LGHNA and CDR2 is YSLEER. V lost 6 bases, J lost 2 bases, and 13 bases lay in between. This CDR3 region has 14 residues.

This clone appeared a few times. This chain connects TRBV6-5 to TRBJ1-4; D is unresolved. The CDR3 covers 15 residues. The V end lost 0 bases, the J end lost 4 bases, and 9 bases lay between the germline ends. Per germline, CDR1 MNHEY and CDR2 SVGAGI. CDR3: CASSYSGPLNEKLFF. Written as DNA, the CDR3 is TGTGCCAGCAGTTACTCGGGCCCGCTTAATGAAAAACTGTTTTTT.